This is a list of T cell receptor beta chains from one sample in a study of blood T cell repertoires in COVID-19. Method: immunoSEQ multiplex PCR; TCRdb's copy keeps in-frame clones and lacks some. The data contain tens of thousands of clones, about 74% of them singletons. Sequencing used peripheral blood. These receptors all come from an older man with COVID-19, enrolled during active disease. Both conserved end residues are part of each CDR3. The D gene is left open where the match is weak. Not all rows give a size; the values are once, few, many and, for expanded clones, a class.

V	size	D	J	DNA	CDR3
TRBV6-6	few	TRBD1	TRBJ1-2	TGTGCCACCCAAATCGGACAGGGAGGCTACACCTTC	CATQIGQGGYTF
TRBV6-6	NA	NA	TRBJ1-5	TGTGCCAGCAGGAAGGACACACCCCAGCATTTT	CASRKDTPQHF
TRBV5-8	NA	NA	TRBJ1-3	TGTGCCAGCAGCTTGGGCCAGGCTGGAAACACCATATATTTT	CASSLGQAGNTIYF
TRBV7-6	NA	TRBD2	TRBJ2-7	TGTGCCAGCAGCGCTATTGGGGGACTAGCGGGAGGAAGGAGCTCCTACGAGCAGTACTTC	CASSAIGGLAGGRSSYEQYF
TRBV28	NA	NA	TRBJ1-4	TGTGCCAGCACCTCGACCCTGAACAGGGTTGGAGAAAAACTGTTTTTT	CASTSTLNRVGEKLFF
TRBV3-1/TRBV3-2	once	NA	TRBJ2-1	TGTGCCAGCAGCCAATATACAGGGACCTACAATGAGCAGTTCTTC	CASSQYTGTYNEQFF
TRBV7-6	NA	TRBD2	TRBJ2-3	TGTGCCAGCAGCCGACTAGCGGGGAGCCCCCCCACAGATACGCAGTATTTT	CASSRLAGSPPTDTQYF
TRBV2	NA	NA	TRBJ1-6	TGTGCCAGCAGTAACATGGCCTCCAGCTCCTATAATTCACCCCTCCACTTT	CASSNMASSSYNSPLHF
TRBV5-1	NA	TRBD1	TRBJ1-1	TGCGCCAGCAGTTACGTTCAGGGGGCTAAGACTGAAGCTTTCTTT	CASSYVQGAKTEAFF
TRBV28	NA	TRBD2	TRBJ2-7	TGTGCCAGCAGTCCCACCCTAGCGGGAGCCTACGAGCAGTACTTC	CASSPTLAGAYEQYF
TRBV9	NA	NA	TRBJ1-2	TGTGCCAGCAGTGTTGACAGGAACTATGGCTACACCTTC	CASSVDRNYGYTF
TRBV11-2	once	NA	TRBJ1-1	TGTGCCAGCACCCCGGTACAGGGAAGAGGGACTGAAGCTTTCTTT	CASTPVQGRGTEAFF
TRBV5-1	NA	NA	TRBJ1-2	TGCGCCAGCAAGGGGGTTGGCTACACCTTC	CASKGVGYTF
TRBV5-4	NA	TRBD1	TRBJ2-5	TGTGCCAGCAGCTCCGGGACAGGGCCCCGAGAGACCCAGTACTTC	CASSSGTGPRETQYF
TRBV11-2	NA	NA	TRBJ1-1	TGTGCCAGCAGCTTAGTGAGCAGGGGATACACTGAAGCTTTCTTT	CASSLVSRGYTEAFF
TRBV5-1	NA	NA	TRBJ1-1	TGCGCCAGCAGCTTACTGACAGGTATGAACACTGAAGCTTTCTTT	CASSLLTGMNTEAFF
TRBV7-9	once	TRBD2	TRBJ2-3	TGTGCCAGCAGCTTAGCGCCTAGCGGGCTCCGGGATACGCAGTATTTT	CASSLAPSGLRDTQYF
TRBV6-6	NA	TRBD2	TRBJ2-7	TGTGCCAGCAGTTACTCGCGGGAGACCTACGAGCAGTACTTC	CASSYSRETYEQYF
TRBV29-1	NA	TRBD1	TRBJ2-1	TGCAGCGTTGAAAAATACTTACCCGAGACAGGGTTTGTCCCCTATGAGCAGTTCTTC	CSVEKYLPETGFVPYEQFF
TRBV30	NA	NA	TRBJ1-2	TGTGCCTGGATTGCCACGCCCGAGAGGTATGGCTACACCTTC	CAWIATPERYGYTF
TRBV5-5	NA	NA	TRBJ1-2	TGTGCCAGCAGCTTGGCGACAGAGAACTATGGCTACACCTTC	CASSLATENYGYTF
TRBV18	NA	TRBD2	TRBJ2-7	TGTGCCAGCTCAGAGGGACTAGCGGGAGTAGGCGAGCAGTACTTC	CASSEGLAGVGEQYF
TRBV6-2/TRBV6-3	NA	NA	TRBJ2-3	TGTGCCAGCAGTTACGGAGGGACAGATACGCAGTATTTT	CASSYGGTDTQYF
TRBV7-3	once	NA	TRBJ2-3	TGTGCCAGCAGCTTATCCCCCCCGGGCGGGTACACAGATACGCAGTATTTT	CASSLSPPGGYTDTQYF
TRBV27	NA	TRBD2	TRBJ2-3	TGTGCCAGCAGGCCGGGACTAGCGGGAGATACGCAGTATTTT	CASRPGLAGDTQYF
TRBV10-3	NA	NA	TRBJ1-6	TGTGCCATCAGTGGTCTAGGGGATTCACCCCTCCACTTT	CAISGLGDSPLHF
TRBV25-1	NA	NA	TRBJ2-3	TGTGCCAGCAGTGAATTTAGCGGTAGCACAGATACGCAGTATTTT	CASSEFSGSTDTQYF
TRBV2	NA	NA	TRBJ2-7	TGTGCCAGCCAGACAGCCTACGAGCAGTACTTC	CASQTAYEQYF
TRBV4-2	NA	TRBD1	TRBJ1-2	TGTGCCAGCAGCCAAGTACCTTATCAGGGGGCGGAGGGCTACACCTTC	CASSQVPYQGAEGYTF
TRBV5-4	NA	TRBD2	TRBJ2-7	TGTGCCAGCAGCTTGGTCGAACATTCTAGCGGGGTATCCTACGAGCAGTACTTC	CASSLVEHSSGVSYEQYF
TRBV6-2/TRBV6-3	NA	NA	TRBJ2-5	TGTGCCAGCAGTAAACAGGTCCAAGAGACCCAGTACTTC	CASSKQVQETQYF
TRBV28	NA	NA	TRBJ2-1	TGTGCCATCACCCCGACAGCGAGCTCCTACAATGAGCAGTTCTTC	CAITPTASSYNEQFF
TRBV10-3	NA	TRBD2	TRBJ2-3	TGTGCCATCAGTGAGGGACTAGCGGGAGTAACAGATACGCAGTATTTT	CAISEGLAGVTDTQYF
TRBV5-1	NA	TRBD1	TRBJ2-7	TGCGCCAGCAGCTTGGACCGGGACAGGGGGTCCTACGAGCAGTACTTC	CASSLDRDRGSYEQYF
TRBV4-2	once	NA	TRBJ1-1	TGTGCCAGCAGCCAAGTAATGGGAGAGAGCGAAGCTTTCTTT	CASSQVMGESEAFF
TRBV28	NA	NA	TRBJ1-2	TGTGCCAGCAGTTGGGCTCCGACACAGGGTGAAGAGGACTTC	CASSWAPTQGEEDF
TRBV5-4	few	NA	TRBJ2-3	TGTGCCAGCAGCACCCAGGGATATCCTAGCACAGATACGCAGTATTTT	CASSTQGYPSTDTQYF
TRBV27	NA	TRBD2	TRBJ2-7	TGTGCCAGCAGACTAGCGGGAGGGAGCTCCTACGAGCAGTACTTC	CASRLAGGSSYEQYF
TRBV6-5	NA	TRBD1	TRBJ2-7	TGTGCCAGCAGTCAGGGACAGGGGGTGAACGAGCAGTACTTC	CASSQGQGVNEQYF
TRBV19	NA	NA	TRBJ2-4	TGTGCCAGTAGTGAGCAGGGTGGGAACATTCAGTACTTC	CASSEQGGNIQYF
TRBV6-2/TRBV6-3	NA	TRBD2	TRBJ2-7	TGTGCCAGCAGCTCAGGACTAGCGGGACCCTACGAGCAGTACTTC	CASSSGLAGPYEQYF
TRBV25-1	NA	TRBD2	TRBJ2-7	TGTGCCAGCAGTCCCGAAGGGACTAGCAGCTACGAGCAGTACTTC	CASSPEGTSSYEQYF
TRBV27	NA	NA	TRBJ1-2	TGTGCCAGCAGTAGACAGGCCTTGGCTAACTATGGCTACACCTTC	CASSRQALANYGYTF
TRBV4-3	NA	NA	TRBJ2-7	TGCGCCAGCAGCCTGGGCCAGGACTCCTACGAGCAGTACTTC	CASSLGQDSYEQYF
TRBV7-3	NA	NA	TRBJ2-3	TGTGCCAGCAGCCCGGGTGGTTCAGATACGCAGTATTTT	CASSPGGSDTQYF
TRBV5-1	NA	TRBD1	TRBJ1-1	TGCGCCAGCAGCTTGCAAACAGGGGGCTGGGGGAACACTGAAGCTTTCTTT	CASSLQTGGWGNTEAFF